This T cell receptor (beta chain) emerged from a study of shared clonotypes between healthy human individuals. This clone was counted many times. Sequencing used immunoSEQ multiplex PCR; TCRdb keeps in-frame clones, though not all of them. The sample lists some 1.1 million clones; roughly 80% were seen once. The CDR3 spans 14 residues. CDR1 and CDR2 (germline): SGHTA, FQGTGA. V trimming: 3 bases; J trimming: 4 bases; junction bases outside the gene matches: 4. This TCR derives from a man younger than 35 in good health. Some clones in this sample may be carry-over from other donors' samples. Material for sequencing was memory CD4+ T cells from PBMCs. This sample's subset: CD45RA-negative fraction. The rearrangement uses TRBV7-3 and TRBJ2-3; 7 bases fit TRBD2. This chain's CDR3 is CASSFRAGADTQYF. DNA of the CDR3: TGTGCCAGCAGCTTTAGGGCGGGAGCAGATACGCAGTATTTT.